The 20 T cell receptor beta chains presented below share a single source sample, sequenced in a study of blood T cell repertoires in COVID-19. The method was immunoSEQ multiplex PCR; TCRdb's version includes in-frame clones alone and lacks a portion of them. The table includes about 63,000 clones, 87% detected once. The sample comprised peripheral blood. The origin of the receptors is an elderly woman with acute or convalescent COVID-19.

The rearrangement uses TRBV28 and TRBJ1-6; the D gene is possibly TRBD1 (5 bases). This CDR3 spans 14 amino acids. V was cut by 7 bases and J by 9 bases, with 16 bases left in between. Germline assignment: CDR1 MDHEN and CDR2 SYDVKM. CDR3 amino acids: CASNSDSDFSPLHF. In DNA form, the CDR3 reads TGTGCCAGCAACTCAGACAGTGATTTTTCACCCCTCCACTTT.

The chain is built from TRBV18 and TRBJ2-5, with TRBD2 identical over 7 bases. The CDR3 consists of 14 residues. CDR1 and CDR2 from the germline V gene are KGHSH and LQKENI. V shed 4 bases, J shed 4 bases, and the junction held 6 bases outside the gene matches. CDR3 nucleotides: TGTGCCAGCTCACTGCGGACTAGATTAGAGACCCAGTACTTC. Translating it yields CASSLRTRLETQYF. Full variable domain (outside the CDR3, taken from reference TRBV18 and TRBJ2-5): NAGVMQNPRHLVRRRGQEARLRCSPMKGHSHVYWYRQLPEEGLKFMVYLQKENIIDESGMPKERFSAEFPKEGPSILRIQQVVRGDSAAYFCASSLRTRLETQYFGPGTRLLVL.

The rearrangement uses TRBV6-5 and TRBJ2-7; maybe TRBD1 (6 bases). This CDR3 comprises 13 residues. The germline V gene has CDR1 MNHEY and CDR2 SVGAGI. Trimming stripped 6 bases from V and 2 bases from J, with 11 bases between. The CDR3 nucleotides read TGTGCCAGCAGCAGACAGGATGCCTACGAGCAGTACTTC. Translating it yields CASSRQDAYEQYF.

The rearrangement uses TRBV5-6 and TRBJ1-2; D is possibly TRBD1 (5 bases). The CDR3 is 15 amino acids. Germline values: CDR1 SGHDT, CDR2 YYEEEE. Between the trimmed V and J ends, which lost 5 bases and 5 bases, there was a span of 19 bases. The CDR3 coding sequence is TGTGCCAGCAGTACAACCCGCACAGGCGAATATGGCTACACCTTC. This gives the protein CASSTTRTGEYGYTF. The full variable domain, in which reference TRBV5-6 and TRBJ1-2 provide the parts outside the CDR3, is DAGVTQSPTHLIKTRGQQVTLRCSPKSGHDTVSWYQQALGQGPQFIFQYYEEEERQRGNFPDRFSGHQFPNYSSELNVNALLLGDSALYLCASSTTRTGEYGYTFGSGTRLTVV.

The rearrangement links TRBV19 to TRBJ2-5; TRBD2 aligns across 9 bases. The CDR3 length is 13 residues. The trim removed 8 bases at V and 5 bases at J, leaving 6 bases unmatched. Germline-derived CDR1 and CDR2 are LNHDA and SQIVND (reference sequence). In DNA form, the CDR3 reads TGTGCCAGTTCTTACGCGGGGGGGGAGACCCAGTACTTC. Protein: CASSYAGGETQYF. Looking up the rest from reference TRBV19 and TRBJ2-5 gives the full variable domain: DGGITQSPKYLFRKEGQNVTLSCEQNLNHDAMYWYRQDPGQGLRLIYYSQIVNDFQKGDIAEGYSVSREKKESFPLTVTSAQKNPTAFYLCASSYAGGETQYFGPGTRLLVL.

Only a few counts were recorded for this clone. The rearrangement uses TRBV28 and TRBJ2-5, with 10 positions matching TRBD2. Germline V lookup: CDR1 MDHEN, CDR2 SYDVKM. The CDR3 has 18 amino acids. V shed 1 base, J shed 5 bases, and the junction held 13 bases outside the gene matches. The CDR3: CASSLLTISGRAGETQYF. The CDR3 DNA is TGTGCCAGCAGTTTATTAACGATCAGCGGGAGGGCCGGGGAGACCCAGTACTTC.

The chain links TRBV12-3 or TRBV12-4 to TRBJ1-1; D call uncertain. Trimming shortened V by 6 bases and J by 3 bases, and 8 bases separated the two germline ends. The CDR3 runs 12 residues. The CDR3 DNA is TGTGCCAGCAGGAGGAGGGACACTGAAGCTTTCTTT. This codes for CASRRRDTEAFF.

The V and J genes are TRBV15 and TRBJ1-2; possibly TRBD1 for D (5 bases). With 0 bases removed from V and 4 bases from J, the gap between germline ends came to 12 bases. The CDR3 spans 15 residues. Germline V lookup: CDR1 LNHNV, CDR2 YYDKDF (reference sequence). As DNA, the CDR3 is TGTGCCACCAGCAGAGAGCGAACGACAGCCTATGGCTACACCTTC. This sequence encodes CATSRERTTAYGYTF.

The V gene is TRBV18, the J gene TRBJ1-1; 8 bases agree with TRBD1. The CDR3 extends over 16 amino acids. V shed 0 bases and J 5 bases; nucleotides not matched to a gene: 8. Germline V CDR1 and CDR2: KGHSH, LQKENI. CDR3: CASSPPPQQGVTEAFF. In nucleotides, the CDR3 is TGTGCCAGCTCACCACCGCCCCAACAGGGGGTGACTGAAGCTTTCTTT.

This clone was detected once. The chain combines TRBV5-1 with TRBJ2-7; 9 nucleotides agree with TRBD1. CDR1 and CDR2 from the germline V gene are SGHRS and YFSETQ. Trimming at V came to 5 bases and at J to 3 bases, leaving 6 bases not matched to a gene. The CDR3 is 14 residues long. The CDR3 here is CASRTPGQGYEQYF. The CDR3 DNA is TGCGCCAGCAGGACACCGGGACAGGGCTACGAGCAGTACTTC.

The chain joins TRBV28 to TRBJ2-5; 10 nucleotides match TRBD2. Germline trimming cut 5 bases from V and 5 bases from J; bases unmatched to any gene: 8. CDR1 is MDHEN, CDR2 SYDVKM, per germline. The CDR3 loop spans 15 amino acids. The CDR3 DNA follows: TGTGCCAGCAGTCAGAGCGGGGGGGCCCGGGAGACCCAGTACTTC. Protein sequence: CASSQSGGARETQYF.

This chain links TRBV12-3 or TRBV12-4 with TRBJ1-5; maybe TRBD1 (5 bases). This CDR3 spans 13 amino acids. V was trimmed by 4 bases and J by 2 bases, leaving 6 bases between them. The DNA for the CDR3 is TGTGCCAGCAGTTCAGGGCGCAATCAGCCCCAGCATTTT. Amino acids: CASSSGRNQPQHF.

The CDR3: CASSLPGDDGYGYTF. CDR3 nucleotides: TGTGCCAGCAGTTTACCAGGGGACGATGGCTATGGCTACACCTTC. The chain carries TRBV28 and TRBJ1-2; D possibly corresponds to TRBD1 (6 bases). CDR1 is MDHEN, CDR2 SYDVKM, per germline. CDR3 size: 15 residues. V gave up 2 bases and J gave up 4 bases, with 14 bases separating them.

The J gene is TRBJ2-7, the V gene TRBV28, with TRBD2 as a possible D gene (7 bases). Germline loops: CDR1 MDHEN, CDR2 SYDVKM. This CDR3 region has 12 residues. The V and J ends lost 8 bases and 3 bases respectively, with 11 bases between them. The CDR3 region is CASGGAFYEQYF. In DNA form, the CDR3 reads TGTGCCAGCGGGGGGGCTTTCTACGAGCAGTACTTC.

This rearrangement joins TRBV18 to TRBJ1-1; 7 bases align to TRBD1. This CDR3 is 16 amino acids long. Losses at the gene ends were 4 bases for V and 1 base for J; bases not matched to a gene: 9. CDR1 and CDR2 (germline): KGHSH, LQKENI. CDR3 loop: CASSLWPTGRNTEAFF. The CDR3 region has the DNA TGTGCCAGCTCACTCTGGCCGACAGGGCGGAACACTGAAGCTTTCTTT.

V is TRBV25-1 and J is TRBJ1-1, with D hard to call. The V end was cut by 8 bases, the J end by 7 bases, with 17 bases between. The CDR3 sequence is 13 residues long. The germline CDR1 and CDR2 sequences are MGHDK and SYGVNS. CDR3 DNA sequence: TGTGCCAGCGGGAGTTCAGGCGGACTTGAAGCTTTCTTT. Translated: CASGSSGGLEAFF.

The chain is built from TRBV5-1 and TRBJ2-5; D call uncertain. V was clipped by 1 base and J by 3 bases, with 13 bases between them. This CDR3 contains 15 residues. CDR1 and CDR2 (germline): SGHRS, YFSETQ. The CDR3 sequence: CASSLRISREETQYF. CDR3 bases: TGCGCCAGCAGCTTGAGGATTTCACGGGAAGAGACCCAGTACTTC.

V usage is TRBV5-1 and J usage is TRBJ2-2, with 9 bases lining up with TRBD2. From germline, CDR1 is SGHRS and CDR2 YFSETQ. CDR3 length equals 16 residues. Trimming cost V 4 bases and J 4 bases; bases outside gene matches: 8. In DNA form, the CDR3 reads TGCGCCAGCAGCACCGACCCTAGCGGGGTCACCGGGGAGCTGTTTTTT. Translation: CASSTDPSGVTGELFF.

The rearrangement joins TRBV9 to TRBJ1-4; possibly TRBD1 for D (5 bases). Looked up from germline, CDR1 is SGDLS and CDR2 is YYNGEE. CDR3 length: 12 residues. The V end lost 0 bases, the J end lost 10 bases, and 7 bases lay between the germline ends. This CDR3 is CASSVVGGKLFF. As DNA, the CDR3 is TGTGCCAGCAGCGTAGTCGGGGGAAAACTGTTTTTT.

The genes are TRBV7-3 and TRBJ2-5; TRBD2 matches at 10 bases. CDR3 size: 16 residues. Germline V CDR1 and CDR2: SGHTA, FQGTGA. The junction had 5 bases not matched to a gene; V was cut back by 3 bases and J by 1 base. The CDR3 reads CASSFSGRSRQETQYF. The CDR3 DNA is TGTGCCAGCAGCTTTAGCGGGAGGTCACGCCAAGAGACCCAGTACTTC.